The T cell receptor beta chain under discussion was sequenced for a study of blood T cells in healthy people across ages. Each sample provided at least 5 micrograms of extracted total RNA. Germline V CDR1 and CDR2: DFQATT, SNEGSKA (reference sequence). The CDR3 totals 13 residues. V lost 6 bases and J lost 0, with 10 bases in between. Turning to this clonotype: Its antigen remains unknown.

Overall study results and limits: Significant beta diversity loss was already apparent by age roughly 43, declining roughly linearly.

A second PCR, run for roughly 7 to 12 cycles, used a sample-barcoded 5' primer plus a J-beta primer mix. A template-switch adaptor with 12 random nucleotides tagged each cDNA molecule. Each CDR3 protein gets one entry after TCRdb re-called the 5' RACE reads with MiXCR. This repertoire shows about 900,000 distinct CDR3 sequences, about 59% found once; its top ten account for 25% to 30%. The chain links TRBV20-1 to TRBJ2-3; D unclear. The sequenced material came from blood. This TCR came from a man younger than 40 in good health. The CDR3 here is CSAFSLSTDTQYF. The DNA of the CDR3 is TGCAGTGCCTTCTCTCTCAGCACAGATACGCAGTATTTT.